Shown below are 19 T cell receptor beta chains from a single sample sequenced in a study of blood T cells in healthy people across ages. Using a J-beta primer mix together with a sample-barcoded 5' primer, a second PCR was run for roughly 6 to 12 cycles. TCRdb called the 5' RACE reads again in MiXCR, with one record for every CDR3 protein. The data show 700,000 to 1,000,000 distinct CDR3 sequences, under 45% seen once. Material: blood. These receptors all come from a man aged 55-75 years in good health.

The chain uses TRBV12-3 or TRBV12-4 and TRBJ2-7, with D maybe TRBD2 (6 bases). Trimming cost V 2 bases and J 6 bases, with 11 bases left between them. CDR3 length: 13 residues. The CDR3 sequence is CASSLTGGAEQYF. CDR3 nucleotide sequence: TGTGCCAGCAGTTTAACTGGCGGGGCCGAGCAGTACTTC.

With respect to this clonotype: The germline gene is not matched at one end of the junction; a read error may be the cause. This CDR3 is CANSPSTGKETQYF. The CDR3, as DNA: TGCGCCAACAGCCCGTCGACAGGGAAAGAGACCCAGTACTTC. The rearrangement links TRBV5-1 to TRBJ2-5, with 7 nucleotides matching TRBD1. CDR1 SGHRS and CDR2 YFSETQ come from the germline V gene. The CDR3 consists of 14 residues.

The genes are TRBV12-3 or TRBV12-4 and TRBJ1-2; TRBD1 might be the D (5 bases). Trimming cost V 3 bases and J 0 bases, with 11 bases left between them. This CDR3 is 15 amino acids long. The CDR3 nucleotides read TGTGCCAGCAGTTTTGTGCAGGGCGCTAACTATGGCTACACCTTC. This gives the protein CASSFVQGANYGYTF.

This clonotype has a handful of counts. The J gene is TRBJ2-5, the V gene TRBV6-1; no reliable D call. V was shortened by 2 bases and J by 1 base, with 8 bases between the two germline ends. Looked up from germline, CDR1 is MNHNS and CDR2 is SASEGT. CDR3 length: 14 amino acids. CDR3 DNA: TGTGCCAGCAGTGAACGGTACCTCCAAGAGACCCAGTACTTC. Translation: CASSERYLQETQYF.

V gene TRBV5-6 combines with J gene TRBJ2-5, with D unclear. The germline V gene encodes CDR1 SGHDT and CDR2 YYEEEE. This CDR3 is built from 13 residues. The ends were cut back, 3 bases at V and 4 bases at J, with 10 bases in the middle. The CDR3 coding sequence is TGTGCCAGCAGCTCCTTCGACACAGAGACCCAGTACTTC. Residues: CASSSFDTETQYF.

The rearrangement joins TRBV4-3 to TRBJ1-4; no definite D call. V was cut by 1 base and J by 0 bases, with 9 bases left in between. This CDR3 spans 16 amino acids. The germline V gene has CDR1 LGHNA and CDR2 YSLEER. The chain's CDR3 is CASSQAQFATNEKLFF. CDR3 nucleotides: TGCGCCAGCAGCCAAGCCCAATTCGCAACTAATGAAAAACTGTTTTTT.

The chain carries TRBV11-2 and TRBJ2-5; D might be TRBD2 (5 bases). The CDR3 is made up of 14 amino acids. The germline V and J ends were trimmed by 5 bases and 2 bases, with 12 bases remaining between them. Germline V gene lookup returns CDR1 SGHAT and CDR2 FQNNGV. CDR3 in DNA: TGTGCCAGCAGCCTGCGGGTAGTACAAGAGACCCAGTACTTC. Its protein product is CASSLRVVQETQYF.

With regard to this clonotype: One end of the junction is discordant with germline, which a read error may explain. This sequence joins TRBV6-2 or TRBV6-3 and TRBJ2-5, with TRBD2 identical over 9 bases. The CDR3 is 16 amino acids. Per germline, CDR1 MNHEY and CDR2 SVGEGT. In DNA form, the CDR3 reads TGTGTCAGCAGTTACGGTCGGCGGGGGGGCCGAGAGACCCAGTACTTC. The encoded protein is CVSSYGRRGGRETQYF.

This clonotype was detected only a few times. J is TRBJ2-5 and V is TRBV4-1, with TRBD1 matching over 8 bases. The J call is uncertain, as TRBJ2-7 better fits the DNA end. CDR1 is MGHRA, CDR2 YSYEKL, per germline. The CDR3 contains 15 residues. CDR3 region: CASSQDNGQGNEQYF. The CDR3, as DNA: TGCGCCAGCAGCCAAGATAACGGACAGGGCAACGAGCAGTACTTC.

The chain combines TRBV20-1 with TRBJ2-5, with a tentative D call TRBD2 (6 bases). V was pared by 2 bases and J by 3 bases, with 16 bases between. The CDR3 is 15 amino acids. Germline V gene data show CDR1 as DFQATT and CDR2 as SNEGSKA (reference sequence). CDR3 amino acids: CSARRSGRREETQYF. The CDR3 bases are TGCAGTGCTAGAAGGTCTGGCAGGAGGGAAGAGACCCAGTACTTC.

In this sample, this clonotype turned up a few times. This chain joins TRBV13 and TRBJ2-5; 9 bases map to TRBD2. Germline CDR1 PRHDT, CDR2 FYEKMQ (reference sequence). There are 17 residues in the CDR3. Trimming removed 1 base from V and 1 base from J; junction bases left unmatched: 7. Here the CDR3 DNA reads TGTGCCAGCAGCTTAGAAGGTCTTAGCGGGGGCCAAGAGACCCAGTACTTC. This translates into CASSLEGLSGGQETQYF.

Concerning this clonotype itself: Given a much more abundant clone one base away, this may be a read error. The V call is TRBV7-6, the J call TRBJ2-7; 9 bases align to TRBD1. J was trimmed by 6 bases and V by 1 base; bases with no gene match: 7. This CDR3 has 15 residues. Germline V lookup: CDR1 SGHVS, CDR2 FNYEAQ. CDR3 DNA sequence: TGTGCCAGCAGCTTAGAAGGGACAGGGAAAGGCGAGCAGTACTTC. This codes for CASSLEGTGKGEQYF.

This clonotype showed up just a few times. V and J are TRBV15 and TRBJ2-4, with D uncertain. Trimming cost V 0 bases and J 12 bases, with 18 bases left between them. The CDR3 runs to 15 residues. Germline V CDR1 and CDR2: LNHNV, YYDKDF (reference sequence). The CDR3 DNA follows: TGTGCCACCAGCAGAGATAAACCGACCAGGCACCCTCAGTACTTC. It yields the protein CATSRDKPTRHPQYF.

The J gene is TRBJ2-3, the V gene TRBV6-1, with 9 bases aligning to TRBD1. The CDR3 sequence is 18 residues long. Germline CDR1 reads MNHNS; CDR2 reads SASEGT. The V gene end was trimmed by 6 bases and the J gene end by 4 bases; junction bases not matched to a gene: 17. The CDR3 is CASSQHHGGTGTSDTQYF. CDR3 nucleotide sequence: TGTGCCAGCAGCCAACACCACGGTGGGACAGGGACCTCAGATACGCAGTATTTT.

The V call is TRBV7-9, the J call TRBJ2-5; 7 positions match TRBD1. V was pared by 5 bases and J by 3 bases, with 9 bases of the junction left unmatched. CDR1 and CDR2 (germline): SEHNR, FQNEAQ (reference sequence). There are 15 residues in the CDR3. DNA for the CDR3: TGTGCCAGCAGCACACAACACAGGGGAGAAGAGACCCAGTACTTC. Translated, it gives CASSTQHRGEETQYF.

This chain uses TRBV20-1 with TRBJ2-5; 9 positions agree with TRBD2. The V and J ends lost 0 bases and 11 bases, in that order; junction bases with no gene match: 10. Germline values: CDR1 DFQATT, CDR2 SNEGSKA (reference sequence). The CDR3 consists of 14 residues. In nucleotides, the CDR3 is TGCAGTGCTAGAGATCCTGCGGGGGGGAATGAGCAGTACTTC. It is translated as CSARDPAGGNEQYF.

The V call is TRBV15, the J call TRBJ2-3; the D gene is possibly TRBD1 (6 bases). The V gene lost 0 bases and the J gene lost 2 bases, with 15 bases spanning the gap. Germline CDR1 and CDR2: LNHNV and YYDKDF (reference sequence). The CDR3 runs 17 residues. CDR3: CATSRDRRQDDTDTQYF. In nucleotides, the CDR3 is TGTGCCACCAGCAGAGATCGTCGACAGGACGACACAGATACGCAGTATTTT. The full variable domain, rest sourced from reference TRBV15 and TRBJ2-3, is DAMVIQNPRYQVTQFGKPVTLSCSQTLNHNVMYWYQQKSSQAPKLLFHYYDKDFNNEADTPDNFQSRRPNTSFCFLDIRSPGLGDTAMYLCATSRDRRQDDTDTQYFGPGTRLTVL.

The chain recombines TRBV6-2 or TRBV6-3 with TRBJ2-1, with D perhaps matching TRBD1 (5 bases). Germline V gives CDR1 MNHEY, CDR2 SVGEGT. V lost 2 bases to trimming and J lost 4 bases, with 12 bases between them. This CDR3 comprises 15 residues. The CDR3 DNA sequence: TGTGCCAGCAGTTACGCGATCGCAGGGTACAATGAGCAGTTCTTC. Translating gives CASSYAIAGYNEQFF.

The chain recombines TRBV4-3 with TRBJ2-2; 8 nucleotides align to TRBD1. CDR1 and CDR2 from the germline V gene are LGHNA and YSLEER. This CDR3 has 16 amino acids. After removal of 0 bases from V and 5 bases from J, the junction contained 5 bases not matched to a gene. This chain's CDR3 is CASSQEDRVGTGELFF. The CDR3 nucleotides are TGCGCCAGCAGCCAAGAGGACAGGGTGGGGACCGGGGAGCTGTTTTTT.